Following are 12 T cell receptor beta chains from one sample sequenced in a study of T cell responses to AZD1222 COVID-19 vaccine. TCRdb keeps only in-frame clones here, not all; method: immunoSEQ multiplex PCR. In the table there are about 120,000 clones, about 88% of which are singletons. The source was peripheral blood, collected 28 days after the second AZD1222 dose. The source is an adult who received the AZD1222 COVID-19 vaccine.

This chain joins TRBV9 and TRBJ2-3; TRBD2 agrees at 9 bases. The CDR3 consists of 16 residues. J gave up 3 bases and V 0 bases, and 5 bases lay outside the gene matches. From germline, CDR1 is SGDLS and CDR2 YYNGEE. The CDR3 nucleotides are TGTGCCAGCAGCGTAGTGGGCGGGGGGGCAACAGATACGCAGTATTTT. This codes for CASSVVGGGATDTQYF.

The J gene is TRBJ2-7, the V gene TRBV2; D is ambiguous. Looked up from germline, CDR1 is SNHLY and CDR2 is FYNNEI. The CDR3 sequence is 13 residues long. V dropped 3 bases and J dropped 3 bases, with 9 bases sitting between them. This CDR3 reads CASSERSFYEQYF. Here the CDR3 DNA reads TGTGCCAGCAGTGAGAGGAGCTTCTACGAGCAGTACTTC.

The CDR3 sequence: CASSQGLAETYEQYF. CDR3 nucleotides: TGCGCCAGCAGCCAGGGACTAGCCGAAACCTACGAGCAGTACTTC. This chain uses TRBV4-1 with TRBJ2-7; 9 bases line up with TRBD2. V lost 3 bases and J lost 2; bases outside the gene matches: 5. Germline V gene lookup returns CDR1 MGHRA and CDR2 YSYEKL. The CDR3 covers 15 residues.

CDR3 sequence: CASSTRTGDIPEQYF. Written as DNA, the CDR3 is TGTGCCAGCAGCACACGGACAGGGGATATTCCCGAGCAGTACTTC. This chain connects TRBV7-2 to TRBJ2-7; 9 bases are shared with TRBD1. CDR1 is SGHTA, CDR2 FQGNSA, per germline. This CDR3 spans 15 amino acids. The junction had 11 bases not matched to a gene; V was cut back by 5 bases and J by 6 bases.

The V and J genes are TRBV25-1 and TRBJ1-6; possible D gene TRBD1, 6 bases. Germline V lookup: CDR1 MGHDK, CDR2 SYGVNS. The CDR3 is 14 amino acids. The V and J ends lost 4 bases and 7 bases respectively, with 11 bases between them. The CDR3 spells CASSGGQINSPLHF. CDR3 bases: TGTGCCAGCAGTGGGGGACAAATAAATTCACCCCTCCACTTT.

This clone was seen a few times. This chain links TRBV15 with TRBJ1-1, with 9 bases that match TRBD1. The ends lost 4 bases at V and 8 bases at J; junction bases unmatched: 8. Germline CDR1 is LNHNV and CDR2 is YYDKDF (reference sequence). The CDR3 covers 14 residues. For the CDR3, the DNA is TGTGCCACCAGCATACAACAGGGGGCAAGGGAAGCTTTCTTT. This encodes CATSIQQGAREAFF.

The chain employs TRBV5-4 and TRBJ2-7; TRBD2 matches at 8 bases. Germline trimming cut 1 base from V and 5 bases from J; bases unmatched to any gene: 5. Germline CDR1 reads SGHNT; CDR2 reads YYREEE (reference sequence). There are 14 residues in the CDR3. The CDR3 DNA reads as TGTGCCAGCAGCTTGCTGGGACTAGACGACGAGCAGTACTTC. It specifies CASSLLGLDDEQYF.

V is TRBV7-2 and J is TRBJ1-1; D possibly corresponds to TRBD1 (5 bases). CDR3 length: 16 residues. Deletions cut 1 base from V and 1 base from J, with 13 bases between. Germline CDR1 is SGHTA and CDR2 is FQGNSA. The CDR3 coding sequence is TGTGCCAGCAGCTTAGACTGGGGGGGAGCGAACACTGAAGCTTTCTTT. It encodes CASSLDWGGANTEAFF.

This chain connects TRBV7-9 to TRBJ2-7; 10 bases fit TRBD1. The CDR3 spans 14 residues. Trimming cost V 5 bases and J 8 bases; bases outside gene matches: 9. Germline loops: CDR1 SEHNR, CDR2 FQNEAQ (reference sequence). The CDR3 nucleotides are TGTGCCAGCAGCGCGACAGGGGGCTTGGAAAAGCAGTACTTC. It is translated as CASSATGGLEKQYF.

This sequence joins TRBV15 and TRBJ2-7; 7 bases map to TRBD1. CDR1 and CDR2 from the germline V gene are LNHNV and YYDKDF (reference sequence). The J segment lost 4 bases and the V segment lost 0 bases, leaving 9 bases of the junction unmatched. The CDR3 is made up of 16 amino acids. CDR3 in DNA: TGTGCCACCAGCAGAGATTTGGGGACAGCCTTGTACGAGCAGTACTTC. Translating it yields CATSRDLGTALYEQYF.

The V call is TRBV6-5, the J call TRBJ1-4; D may be TRBD1 (5 bases). V was shortened by 10 bases and J by 8 bases, with 20 bases between the two germline ends. This CDR3 has 14 residues. Germline V CDR1 and CDR2: MNHEY, SVGAGI. The CDR3 DNA follows: TGTGCCACTCTCTCTGGGACTGTTGGGGAAAAACTGTTTTTT. It is translated as CATLSGTVGEKLFF.

This clone was counted once. The V gene is TRBV2, the J gene TRBJ1-1; the D is unclear. The CDR3 loop spans 15 amino acids. The germline gives CDR1 SNHLY, CDR2 FYNNEI. V was trimmed by 5 bases and J by 1 base, leaving 14 bases between them. The CDR3 region is CASSLSAGTNTEAFF. The DNA for the CDR3 is TGTGCCAGCAGTCTCTCGGCCGGCACGAACACTGAAGCTTTCTTT.